Following are 15 T cell receptor beta chains from one sample sequenced in a study of OX40 agonist ivuxolimab in advanced cancers. The method was immunoSEQ multiplex PCR; TCRdb's version includes in-frame clones alone and lacks a portion of them. The repertoire holds tens of thousands of clones, with around 93% as singletons. Sequenced material: CD4+ or CD8+ T cells sorted from blood, taken in a trial of the OX40 agonist ivuxolimab. Receptors originate from an adult with an advanced solid tumor such as melanoma, head and neck, liver or kidney cancer.

In its sample, this clone was seen once. The gene calls are TRBV4-2 and TRBJ2-7, with 13 bases matching TRBD2. CDR1 and CDR2 (germline): LGHNA, YNFKEQ. The CDR3 contains 17 residues. J lost 4 bases, V lost 3 bases, and 9 bases had no gene match. The CDR3 sequence is CASSQEGLAGRSYEQYF. The CDR3 DNA reads TGTGCCAGCAGCCAGGAGGGACTAGCGGGAAGATCTTACGAGCAGTACTTC.

The chain uses TRBV6-6 and TRBJ2-1, with TRBD2 matching over 10 bases. The junction had 6 bases not matched to a gene; V was cut back by 0 bases and J by 7 bases. CDR3 length: 16 amino acids. The germline V gene encodes CDR1 MNHNY and CDR2 SVGAGI (reference sequence). The CDR3 sequence is CASSYSRTSGGNEQFF. The CDR3 nucleotides read TGTGCCAGCAGTTACTCGCGGACTAGCGGCGGAAATGAGCAGTTCTTC.

The chain links TRBV6-1 to TRBJ2-7, with D perhaps TRBD2 (5 bases). Trimming took off 10 bases at V and 2 bases at J, with 12 bases between the two ends. CDR1 and CDR2 (germline): MNHNS, SASEGT. This CDR3 contains 12 residues. The CDR3 DNA reads TGTGCCAATTCGGACGGGACCTACGAGCAGTACTTC. It translates to CANSDGTYEQYF.

The chain links TRBV9 to TRBJ1-1; 7 positions agree with TRBD1. This CDR3 has 15 amino acids. The junction had 7 bases not matched to a gene; V was cut back by 1 base and J by 4 bases. Per the germline V gene, CDR1 is SGDLS and CDR2 is YYNGEE. The CDR3 region has the DNA TGTGCCAGCAGCGTAAGGCCAGGGGGGGGCACTGAAGCTTTCTTT. Its translation: CASSVRPGGGTEAFF.

The V call is TRBV5-8, the J call TRBJ2-7, with TRBD2 matching 8 bases. Germline trimming cut 1 base from V and 2 bases from J; bases unmatched to any gene: 5. The CDR3 contains 15 residues. Looked up from germline, CDR1 is SGHTS and CDR2 is YDEGEE. CDR3 nucleotide sequence: TGTGCCAGCAGCTTGCGGGGGGGGGCCCCCTACGAGCAGTACTTC. Its protein product is CASSLRGGAPYEQYF. The entire variable domain, with the rest obtained from reference TRBV5-8 and TRBJ2-7, is as follows: EAGVTQSPTHLIKTRGQQATLRCSPISGHTSVYWYQQALGLGLQFLLWYDEGEERNRGNFPPRFSGRQFPNYSSELNVNALELEDSALYLCASSLRGGAPYEQYFGPGTRLTVT.

V is TRBV2 and J is TRBJ1-1, with D tentatively TRBD1 (6 bases). CDR1 and CDR2 (germline): SNHLY, FYNNEI. V was shortened by 10 bases and J by 0 bases, with 15 bases between the two germline ends. This CDR3 is built from 14 residues. Here the CDR3 DNA reads TGTGCCAATGGACCCGGGACAATGAACACTGAAGCTTTCTTT. Translation gives CANGPGTMNTEAFF. The whole variable domain, remainder taken from reference TRBV2 and TRBJ1-1, is EPEVTQTPSHQVTQMGQEVILRCVPISNHLYFYWYRQILGQKVEFLVSFYNNEISEKSEIFDDQFSVERPDGSNFTLKIRSTKLEDSAMYFCANGPGTMNTEAFFGQGTRLTVV.

The chain is built from TRBV5-6 and TRBJ2-5, with 7 bases lining up with TRBD2. The CDR3 is made up of 15 amino acids. Trimming took 0 bases from V and 5 from J; bases not matched to a gene: 7. The germline V gene encodes CDR1 SGHDT and CDR2 YYEEEE. The CDR3 nucleotides read TGTGCCAGCAGCTTGGATGTGGGAGGGTTGGAGACCCAGTACTTC. It codes for CASSLDVGGLETQYF.

CDR3 nucleotides: TGTGCCAGCAGTTTATCGGTGCGGGTTGAGACCCAGTACTTC. Translated, it gives CASSLSVRVETQYF. The rearrangement joins TRBV27 to TRBJ2-5, with a possible D match to TRBD2 (5 bases). CDR1 and CDR2 from the germline V gene are MNHEY and SMNVEV (reference sequence). V lost 0 bases and J lost 5, with 10 bases in between. This CDR3 is built from 14 residues.

The rearrangement joins TRBV28 to TRBJ2-1; no clear D gene. CDR1 and CDR2 from the germline V gene are MDHEN and SYDVKM. The CDR3 consists of 11 residues. Trimming left V 6 bases short and J 5 bases short, with 5 bases between. CDR3 residues: CASSANNEQFF. The DNA of the CDR3 is TGTGCCAGCAGCGCAAACAATGAGCAGTTCTTC.

The rearrangement links TRBV2 to TRBJ2-5; TRBD2 agrees at 7 bases. The CDR3 length is 14 residues. V gave up 6 bases and J gave up 2 bases; unmatched junction bases: 6. Germline V lookup: CDR1 SNHLY, CDR2 FYNNEI. CDR3 DNA sequence: TGTGCCAGCAGGCTTCAGGGAGGGCAAGAGACCCAGTACTTC. Translating it yields CASRLQGGQETQYF.

This chain links TRBV19 with TRBJ2-4, with D perhaps TRBD2 (6 bases). CDR3 length equals 16 residues. Trimming took off 6 bases at V and 3 bases at J, with 18 bases between the two ends. The V gene's germline CDR1 is LNHDA and CDR2 SQIVND (reference sequence). Here the CDR3 reads CASRNAGLGGKNIQYF. The CDR3 DNA sequence: TGTGCCAGTAGAAACGCGGGACTGGGGGGCAAAAACATTCAGTACTTC.

This clone was detected once. The chain combines TRBV5-6 with TRBJ2-7; D not certain. The CDR3 length is 15 residues. The V gene lost 4 bases and the J gene lost 3 bases, with 17 bases spanning the gap. The germline CDR1 and CDR2 sequences are SGHDT and YYEEEE. CDR3 sequence: CASSGGKVGLYEQYF. The CDR3 DNA follows: TGTGCCAGCAGCGGTGGCAAAGTCGGCCTCTACGAGCAGTACTTC.

This clone appeared a single time. This chain connects TRBV16 to TRBJ2-7; D uncertain. Trimming stripped 0 bases from V and 1 base from J, with 13 bases between. Germline CDR1 is KGHSY and CDR2 is FQNENV. This CDR3 has 16 residues. The CDR3 loop is CASSQSYGEGSYEQYF. As DNA, the CDR3 is TGTGCCAGCAGCCAATCGTACGGAGAAGGTTCCTACGAGCAGTACTTC.

This chain connects TRBV10-3 to TRBJ1-5, with D possibly matching TRBD1 (5 bases). Trimming removed 0 bases at V and 4 bases at J, with 10 bases between. This CDR3 contains 15 residues. Germline V gene sequence: CDR1 ENHRY, CDR2 SYGVKD. Written as DNA, the CDR3 is TGTGCCATCAGTGAGTCTGCAGGGTATAATCAGCCCCAGCATTTT. This codes for CAISESAGYNQPQHF.

The gene calls are TRBV5-8 and TRBJ2-1; D ambiguous. With 4 bases removed from V and 9 bases from J, the gap between germline ends came to 8 bases. The CDR3 has 11 amino acids. Germline V gene data show CDR1 as SGHTS and CDR2 as YDEGEE. The CDR3 bases are TGTGCCAGCAGCACGTTAAGTGAGCAGTTCTTC. This codes for CASSTLSEQFF.